This TCR beta chain was sequenced in a study of T cells in Graves' hyperthyroidism and ophthalmopathy. V dropped 3 bases and J dropped 6 bases, with 8 bases sitting between them. The germline V gene encodes CDR1 LNHNV and CDR2 YYDKDF (reference sequence). CDR3 length equals 12 residues. RNA transcripts provided the source from which TCR beta CDR3 regions were amplified. The HTBI primer set drove a first-round RT-PCR of the TCR CDR3. TCRdb processed the multiplex PCR reads anew with MiXCR; each CDR3 protein has one entry. The data hold 450,000 to 550,000 distinct CDR3 sequences, with less than 25% observed a single time.

The clonotype was recovered from a woman in her twenties or thirties with Graves' ophthalmopathy. Sequenced: blood. This chain connects TRBV15 to TRBJ1-1; unclear D gene. This CDR3 is CATSREGAEAFF. The CDR3 DNA reads TGTGCCACCAGCAGGGAGGGTGCTGAAGCTTTCTTT. Filled out from reference TRBV15 and TRBJ1-1, the complete variable domain reads DAMVIQNPRYQVTQFGKPVTLSCSQTLNHNVMYWYQQKSSQAPKLLFHYYDKDFNNEADTPDNFQSRRPNTSFCFLDIRSPGLGDTAMYLCATSREGAEAFFGQGTRLTVV.